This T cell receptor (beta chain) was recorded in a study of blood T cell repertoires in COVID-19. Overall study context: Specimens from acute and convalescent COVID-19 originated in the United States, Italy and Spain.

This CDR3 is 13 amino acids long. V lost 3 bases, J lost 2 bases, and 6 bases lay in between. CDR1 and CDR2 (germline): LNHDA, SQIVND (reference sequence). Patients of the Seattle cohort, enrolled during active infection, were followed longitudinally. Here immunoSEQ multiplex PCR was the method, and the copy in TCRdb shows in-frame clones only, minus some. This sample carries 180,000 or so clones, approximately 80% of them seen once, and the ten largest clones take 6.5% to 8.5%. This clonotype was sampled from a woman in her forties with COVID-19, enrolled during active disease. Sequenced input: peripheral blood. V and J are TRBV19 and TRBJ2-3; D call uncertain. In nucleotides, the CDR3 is TGTGCCAGTAGTATCCTATTCACAGATACGCAGTATTTT. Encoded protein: CASSILFTDTQYF.